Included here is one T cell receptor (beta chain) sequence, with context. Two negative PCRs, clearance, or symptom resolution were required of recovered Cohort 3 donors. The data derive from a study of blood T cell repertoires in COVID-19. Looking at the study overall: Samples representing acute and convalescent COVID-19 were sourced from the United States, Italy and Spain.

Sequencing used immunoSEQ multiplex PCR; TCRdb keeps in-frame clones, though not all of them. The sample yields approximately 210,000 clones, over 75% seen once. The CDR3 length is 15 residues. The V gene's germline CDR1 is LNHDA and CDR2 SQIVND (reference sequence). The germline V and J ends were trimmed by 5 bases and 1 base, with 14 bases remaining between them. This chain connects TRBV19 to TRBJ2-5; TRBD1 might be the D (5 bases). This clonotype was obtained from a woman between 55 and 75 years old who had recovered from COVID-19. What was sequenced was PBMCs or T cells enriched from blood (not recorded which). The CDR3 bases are TGTGCCAGTAGTTCTTACAGGACCCTCCAAGAGACCCAGTACTTC. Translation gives CASSSYRTLQETQYF.